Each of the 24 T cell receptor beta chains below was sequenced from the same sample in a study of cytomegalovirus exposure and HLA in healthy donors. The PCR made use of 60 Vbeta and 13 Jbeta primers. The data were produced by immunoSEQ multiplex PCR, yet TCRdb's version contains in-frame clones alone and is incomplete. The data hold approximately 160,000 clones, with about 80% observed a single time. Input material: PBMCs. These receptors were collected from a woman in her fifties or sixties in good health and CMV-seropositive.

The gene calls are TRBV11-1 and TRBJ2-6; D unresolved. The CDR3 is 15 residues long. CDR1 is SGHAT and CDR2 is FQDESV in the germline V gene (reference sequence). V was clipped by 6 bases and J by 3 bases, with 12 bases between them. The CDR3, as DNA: TGTGCCAGCAGACCTCCAGGAAGTGGGGCCAACGTCCTGACTTTC. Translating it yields CASRPPGSGANVLTF.

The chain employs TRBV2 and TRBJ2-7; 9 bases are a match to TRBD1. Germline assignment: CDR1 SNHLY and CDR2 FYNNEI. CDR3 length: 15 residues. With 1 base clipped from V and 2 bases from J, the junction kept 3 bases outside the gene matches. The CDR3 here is CASSEVGQGPYEQYF. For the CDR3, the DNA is TGTGCCAGCAGTGAAGTAGGACAGGGGCCCTACGAGCAGTACTTC.

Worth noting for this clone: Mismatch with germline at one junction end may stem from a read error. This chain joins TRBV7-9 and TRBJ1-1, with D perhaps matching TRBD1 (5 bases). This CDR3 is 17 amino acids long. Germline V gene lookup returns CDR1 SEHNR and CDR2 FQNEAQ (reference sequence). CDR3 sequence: CSSSLGLDTRGDTEAFF. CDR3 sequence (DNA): TGTTCCAGCAGCTTAGGGTTGGATACACGGGGGGACACTGAAGCTTTCTTT.

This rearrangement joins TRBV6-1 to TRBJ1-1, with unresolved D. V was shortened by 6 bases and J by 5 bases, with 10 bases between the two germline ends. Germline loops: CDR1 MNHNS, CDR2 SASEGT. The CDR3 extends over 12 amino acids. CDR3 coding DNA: TGTGCCAGCAGGCCCCCGGGGACTGAAGCTTTCTTT. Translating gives CASRPPGTEAFF.

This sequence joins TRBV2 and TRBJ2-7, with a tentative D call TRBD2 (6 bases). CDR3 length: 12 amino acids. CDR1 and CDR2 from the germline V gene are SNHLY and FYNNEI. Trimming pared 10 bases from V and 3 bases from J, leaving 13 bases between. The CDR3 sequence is CANGAGNYEQYF. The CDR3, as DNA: TGTGCCAACGGGGCGGGAAACTACGAGCAGTACTTC. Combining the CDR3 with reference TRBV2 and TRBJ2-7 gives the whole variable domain EPEVTQTPSHQVTQMGQEVILRCVPISNHLYFYWYRQILGQKVEFLVSFYNNEISEKSEIFDDQFSVERPDGSNFTLKIRSTKLEDSAMYFCANGAGNYEQYFGPGTRLTVT.

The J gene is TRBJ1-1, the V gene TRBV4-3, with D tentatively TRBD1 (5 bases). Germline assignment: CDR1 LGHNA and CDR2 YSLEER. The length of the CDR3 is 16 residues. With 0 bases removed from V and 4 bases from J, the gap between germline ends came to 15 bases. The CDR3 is CASSQEIGQLGTEAFF. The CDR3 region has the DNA TGCGCCAGCAGCCAAGAAATTGGACAATTGGGCACTGAAGCTTTCTTT.

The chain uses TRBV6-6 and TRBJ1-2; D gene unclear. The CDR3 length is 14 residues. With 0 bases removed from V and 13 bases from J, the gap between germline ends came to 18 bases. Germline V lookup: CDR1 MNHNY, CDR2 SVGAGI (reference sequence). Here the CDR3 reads CASSYSSARAMTTF. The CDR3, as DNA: TGTGCCAGCAGTTACTCGTCGGCCAGAGCGATGACCACCTTC.

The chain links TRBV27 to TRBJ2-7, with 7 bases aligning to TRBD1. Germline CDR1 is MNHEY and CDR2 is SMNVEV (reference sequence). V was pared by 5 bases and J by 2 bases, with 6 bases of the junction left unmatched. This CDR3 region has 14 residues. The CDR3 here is CASSQYTGAYEQYF. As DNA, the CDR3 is TGTGCCAGCAGTCAATATACAGGGGCCTACGAGCAGTACTTC.

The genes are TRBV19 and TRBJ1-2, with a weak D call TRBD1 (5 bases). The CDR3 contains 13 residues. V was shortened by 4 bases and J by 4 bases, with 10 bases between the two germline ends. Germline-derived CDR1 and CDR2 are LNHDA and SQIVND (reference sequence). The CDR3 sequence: CASSTTGFYGYTF. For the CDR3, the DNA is TGTGCCAGTAGTACCACAGGCTTCTATGGCTACACCTTC.

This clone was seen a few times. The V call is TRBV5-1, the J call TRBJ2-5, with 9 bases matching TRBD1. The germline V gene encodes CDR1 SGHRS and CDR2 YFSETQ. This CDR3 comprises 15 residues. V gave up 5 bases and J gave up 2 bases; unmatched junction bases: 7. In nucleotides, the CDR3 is TGCGCCAGCAGAACCGGGACAGGGCAACAAGAGACCCAGTACTTC. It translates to CASRTGTGQQETQYF. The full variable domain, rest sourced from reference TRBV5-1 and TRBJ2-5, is KAGVTQTPRYLIKTRGQQVTLSCSPISGHRSVSWYQQTPGQGLQFLFEYFSETQRNKGNFPGRFSGRQFSNSRSEMNVSTLELGDSALYLCASRTGTGQQETQYFGPGTRLLVL.

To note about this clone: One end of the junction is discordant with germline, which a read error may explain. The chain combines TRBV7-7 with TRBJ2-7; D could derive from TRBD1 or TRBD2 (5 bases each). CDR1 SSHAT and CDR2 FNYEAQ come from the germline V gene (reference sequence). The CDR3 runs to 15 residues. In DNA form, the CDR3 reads TGTGCTAGCAGCTTAGCGCACGGCAGGGACTACGAGCAGTACTTC. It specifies CASSLAHGRDYEQYF.

The CDR3 region is CASRGRQDSFGYTF. CDR3 bases: TGTGCCAGCAGGGGGAGACAGGATAGTTTTGGCTACACCTTC. The V and J genes are TRBV6-1 and TRBJ1-2; D may be TRBD1 (6 bases). V was trimmed by 6 bases and J by 7 bases, leaving 18 bases between them. CDR1 and CDR2 (germline): MNHNS, SASEGT. The CDR3 is 14 amino acids.

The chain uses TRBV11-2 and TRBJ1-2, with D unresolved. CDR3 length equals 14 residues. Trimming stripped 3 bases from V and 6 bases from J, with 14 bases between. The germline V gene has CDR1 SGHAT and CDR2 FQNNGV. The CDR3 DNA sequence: TGTGCCAGCAGCTTTACTACAGCGGCCCATGGCTACACCTTC. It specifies CASSFTTAAHGYTF.

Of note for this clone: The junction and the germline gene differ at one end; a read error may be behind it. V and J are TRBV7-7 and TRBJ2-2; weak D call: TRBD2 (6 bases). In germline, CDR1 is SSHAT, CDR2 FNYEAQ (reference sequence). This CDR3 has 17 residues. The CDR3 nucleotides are TGTGCTAGCACAAAAGCCGGGACTCCCTCCTTCACCGGGGAGCTGTTTTTT. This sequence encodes CASTKAGTPSFTGELFF. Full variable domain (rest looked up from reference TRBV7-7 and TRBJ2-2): GAGVSQSPRYKVTKRGQDVTLRCDPISSHATLYWYQQALGQGPEFLTYFNYEAQPDKSGLPSDRFSAERPEGSISTLTIQRTEQRDSAMYRCASTKAGTPSFTGELFFGEGSRLTVL.

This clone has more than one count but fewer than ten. The CDR3 spells CSAQSPLKQYF. CDR3 in DNA: TGCAGTGCTCAGTCCCCTTTGAAGCAGTACTTC. V usage is TRBV20-1 and J usage is TRBJ2-7, with D uncertain. The CDR3 runs 11 residues. V was cut by 5 bases and J by 8 bases, with 13 bases left in between. Germline values: CDR1 DFQATT, CDR2 SNEGSKA (reference sequence).

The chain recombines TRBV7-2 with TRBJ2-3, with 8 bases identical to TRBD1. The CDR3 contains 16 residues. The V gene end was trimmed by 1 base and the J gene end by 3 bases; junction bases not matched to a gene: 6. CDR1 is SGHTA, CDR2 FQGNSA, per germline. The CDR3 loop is CASSLVGTGGTDTQYF. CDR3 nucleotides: TGTGCCAGCAGCTTAGTGGGGACAGGTGGTACAGATACGCAGTATTTT.

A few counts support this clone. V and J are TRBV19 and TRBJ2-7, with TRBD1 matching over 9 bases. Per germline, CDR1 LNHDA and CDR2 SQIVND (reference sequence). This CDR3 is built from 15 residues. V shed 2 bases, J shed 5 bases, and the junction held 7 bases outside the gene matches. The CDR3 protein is CASSISGTGLHEQYF. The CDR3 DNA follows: TGTGCCAGTAGTATAAGCGGGACAGGGCTCCACGAGCAGTACTTC.

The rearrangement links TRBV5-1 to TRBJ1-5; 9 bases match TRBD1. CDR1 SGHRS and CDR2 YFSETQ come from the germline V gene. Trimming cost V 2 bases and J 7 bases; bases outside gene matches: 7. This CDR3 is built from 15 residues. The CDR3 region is CASSFGTGYGQPQHF. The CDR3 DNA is TGCGCCAGCAGCTTCGGGACAGGGTACGGCCAGCCCCAGCATTTT.

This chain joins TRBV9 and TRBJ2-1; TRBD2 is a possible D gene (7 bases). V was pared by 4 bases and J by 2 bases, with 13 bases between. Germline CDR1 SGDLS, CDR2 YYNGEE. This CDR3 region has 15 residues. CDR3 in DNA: TGTGCCAGCAGCACGGGGGCGGGGGCCTACAATGAGCAGTTCTTC. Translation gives CASSTGAGAYNEQFF.

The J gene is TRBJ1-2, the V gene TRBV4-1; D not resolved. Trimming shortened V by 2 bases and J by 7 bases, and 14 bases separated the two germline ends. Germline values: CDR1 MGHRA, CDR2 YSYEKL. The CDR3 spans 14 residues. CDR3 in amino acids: CASSQSGKSSGYTF. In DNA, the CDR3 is TGCGCCAGCAGCCAATCCGGGAAATCCAGTGGCTACACCTTC.

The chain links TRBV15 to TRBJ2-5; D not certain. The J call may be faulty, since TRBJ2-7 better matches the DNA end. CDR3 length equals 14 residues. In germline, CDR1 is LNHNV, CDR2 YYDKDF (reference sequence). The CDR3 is CATSNGELSYEQYF. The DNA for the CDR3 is TGTGCCACCAGCAACGGAGAACTCTCCTACGAGCAGTACTTC.

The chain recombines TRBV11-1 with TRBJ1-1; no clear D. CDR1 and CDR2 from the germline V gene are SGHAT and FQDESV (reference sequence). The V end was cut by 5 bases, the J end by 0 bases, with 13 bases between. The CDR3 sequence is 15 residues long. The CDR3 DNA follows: TGTGCCAGCAGCCCCGACCGGAGGGTGAACACTGAAGCTTTCTTT. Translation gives CASSPDRRVNTEAFF.

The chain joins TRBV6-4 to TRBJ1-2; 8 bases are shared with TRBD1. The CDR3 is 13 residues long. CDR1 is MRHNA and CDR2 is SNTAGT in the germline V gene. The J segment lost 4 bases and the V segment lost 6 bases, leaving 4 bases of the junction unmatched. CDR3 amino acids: CASSDRGTYGYTF. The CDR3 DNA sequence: TGTGCCAGCAGCGACAGGGGAACCTATGGCTACACCTTC.

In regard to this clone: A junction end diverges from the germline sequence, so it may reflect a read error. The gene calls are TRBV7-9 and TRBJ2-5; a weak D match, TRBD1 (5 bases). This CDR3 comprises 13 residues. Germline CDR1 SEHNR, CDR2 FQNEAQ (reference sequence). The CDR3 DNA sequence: TGTTCCAGCAGTTTCGACAGATCAGAGACCCAGTACTTC. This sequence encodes CSSSFDRSETQYF.